The 2 T cell receptor beta chains in this list originate from one sample, sequenced in a study of CD8 T cells in Susac syndrome. Random hexamers were used to reverse transcribe an amount of roughly 0.5 to 1 ug RNA. TCRdb redid the calling of the immunoSEQ multiplex PCR reads with MiXCR, one entry per CDR3 protein. The sample shows 150,000 to 200,000 distinct CDR3 sequences, roughly 92% of them seen only once. Sample: CD4+ T cells from PBMCs. Receptors were obtained from a human donor with multiple sclerosis.

The genes are TRBV5-6 and TRBJ1-1; D gene uncertain. The germline gives CDR1 SGHDT, CDR2 YYEEEE. V dropped 0 bases and J dropped 6 bases, with 18 bases sitting between them. The CDR3 length is 16 residues. DNA for the CDR3: TGTGCCAGCAGCTTGGCAGCGTTACTGGGGATCGCTGAAGCTTTCTTT. Translated, it gives CASSLAALLGIAEAFF.

This chain links TRBV11-2 with TRBJ2-7; 7 bases align to TRBD2. The CDR3 sequence is 18 residues long. The germline V gene has CDR1 SGHAT and CDR2 FQNNGV. The junction had 16 bases not matched to a gene; V was cut back by 0 bases and J by 5 bases. CDR3 bases: TGTGCCAGCAGCTTAGATTTGGGCGGGAGTACAATAAGGAACGAGCAGTACTTC. This codes for CASSLDLGGSTIRNEQYF.